The sequence of this T cell receptor (beta chain) was determined in a study of cytomegalovirus exposure and HLA in healthy donors. The primer mix had 60 Vbeta and 13 Jbeta primers. Assay: immunoSEQ multiplex PCR; the TCRdb copy retains only in-frame clones and omits some. The repertoire table contains 150,000 to 200,000 clones. The V end was cut by 4 bases, the J end by 3 bases, with 10 bases between. Germline CDR1 and CDR2: SGHNT and YYREEE (reference sequence). The CDR3 spans 13 residues. The origin of this receptor is a young man in good health and CMV-seronegative. This chain connects TRBV5-4 to TRBJ2-5, with unresolved D. The specimen was PBMCs. CDR3 protein: CASSLFAEETQYF. CDR3 nucleotide sequence: TGTGCCAGCAGCCTCTTCGCGGAAGAGACCCAGTACTTC.